This TCR beta chain was identified in a study of cytomegalovirus exposure and HLA in healthy donors. Study-level results: Usually a TCR sequence was rare, but some public TCRs were found in many donors. In the approximately 120 validation repertoires, a later analysis found that first-cohort TCR clusters tended to co-occur. Reported performance of the classifier showed diagnosis of cytomegalovirus status with high specificity and sensitivity.

Details on this clone: The target antigen is unknown.

The CDR3 is 14 amino acids. Germline V CDR1 and CDR2: MNHEY, SMNVEV (reference sequence). V lost 6 bases, J lost 2 bases, and 12 bases lay in between. Generated by immunoSEQ multiplex PCR, the TCRdb table keeps only in-frame clones and is missing some. The sample holds about 110,000 clones, about nine tenths seen once. The genes are TRBV27 and TRBJ2-3; a possible D gene is TRBD2 (6 bases). The material sequenced was PBMCs. The origin of this receptor is a woman aged 18-35 years in good health and CMV-seronegative. The CDR3 DNA reads TGTGCCAGCAGCCTCCGGGGGACCACAGATACGCAGTATTTT. It encodes CASSLRGTTDTQYF.